Shown below are 10 T cell receptor beta chains from a single sample sequenced in a study of OX40 agonist ivuxolimab in advanced cancers. Here immunoSEQ multiplex PCR was the method, and the copy in TCRdb shows in-frame clones only, minus some. The table shows around 66,000 clones, with approximately 90% occurring only once. This specimen consisted of CD4+ or CD8+ T cells sorted from blood, obtained in a trial of the OX40 agonist ivuxolimab. The receptors were gathered from an adult with an advanced solid tumor such as melanoma, head and neck, liver or kidney cancer.

CDR3 coding DNA: TGTGCCAGCAGGGGATCTTCCTACGAGCAGTACTTC. This translates into CASRGSSYEQYF. The chain couples TRBV7-2 to TRBJ2-7; D is unclear. V shed 6 bases and J shed 1 base, with 7 bases lying between them. Per germline, CDR1 SGHTA and CDR2 FQGNSA. The CDR3 is 12 amino acids.

J is TRBJ1-2 and V is TRBV7-2, with TRBD1 matching over 10 bases. CDR1 is SGHTA, CDR2 FQGNSA, per germline. This CDR3 region has 15 residues. The J segment lost 5 bases and the V segment lost 6 bases, leaving 9 bases of the junction unmatched. CDR3 in amino acids: CASRDSRQGAYGYTF. The CDR3 coding sequence is TGTGCCAGCAGGGATTCCAGACAGGGGGCATATGGCTACACCTTC.

The chain recombines TRBV6-5 with TRBJ2-1; the match to TRBD2 covers 10 bases. V gave up 5 bases and J gave up 4 bases; unmatched junction bases: 5. The CDR3 runs 15 residues. From germline, CDR1 is MNHEY and CDR2 SVGAGI. The CDR3 reads CASSKRTSGYNEQFF. The CDR3 coding sequence is TGTGCCAGCAGTAAGCGGACTAGCGGTTACAATGAGCAGTTCTTC.

The rearrangement links TRBV28 to TRBJ2-5, with 8 bases lining up with TRBD1. The J call may be incorrect, as the DNA end agrees better with TRBJ2-7. Germline lookup yields CDR1 MDHEN and CDR2 SYDVKM. The CDR3 is 13 amino acids. The CDR3 DNA sequence: TGTGCCAGCAGCCGTCGACAGGGGAGCGAGCAGTACTTC. Its protein is CASSRRQGSEQYF.

V is TRBV11-3 and J is TRBJ1-1, with a weak D call TRBD1 (5 bases). Deletions cut 1 base from V and 0 bases from J, with 9 bases between. CDR1 and CDR2 (germline): SGHNT, YENEEA. The CDR3 has 15 amino acids. The CDR3 DNA sequence: TGTGCCAGCAGCTTAGGCGGGGCGATGAACACTGAAGCTTTCTTT. It translates to CASSLGGAMNTEAFF. The full variable domain, rest sourced from reference TRBV11-3 and TRBJ1-1, is EAGVVQSPRYKIIEKKQPVAFWCNPISGHNTLYWYLQNLGQGPELLIRYENEEAVDDSQLPKDRFSAERLKGVDSTLKIQPAELGDSAVYLCASSLGGAMNTEAFFGQGTRLTVV.

V is TRBV5-1 and J is TRBJ2-5, with D possibly being TRBD2 (5 bases). The CDR3 totals 17 residues. Trimming took off 0 bases at V and 11 bases at J, with 26 bases between the two ends. Germline CDR1 and CDR2: SGHRS and YFSETQ. CDR3 region: CASSLAPSFGSTTWQYF. CDR3 DNA sequence: TGCGCCAGCAGCTTGGCGCCTAGCTTCGGGTCTACGACGTGGCAGTACTTC.

The genes are TRBV7-8 and TRBJ2-3; weak D call: TRBD1 (6 bases). The germline V gene has CDR1 SGHVS and CDR2 FQNEAQ. This CDR3 region has 14 residues. V was trimmed by 4 bases and J by 3 bases, leaving 11 bases between them. The DNA for the CDR3 is TGTGCCAGCAGCTCAATCCAGGGGACAGATACGCAGTATTTT. Translating it yields CASSSIQGTDTQYF.

The gene calls are TRBV29-1 and TRBJ2-5; unclear D gene. The J call could be wrong; TRBJ2-7 is a better fit for the DNA end. Germline CDR1 and CDR2: SQVTM and ANQGSEA. The CDR3 is 11 amino acids. The DNA of the CDR3 is TGCAGCGTTCCCGGAAACTACGAGCAGTACTTC. Protein product: CSVPGNYEQYF.

The CDR3 reads CASSVMWGAYNEQFF. The CDR3 nucleotides are TGTGCCAGCAGTGTTATGTGGGGGGCCTACAATGAGCAGTTCTTC. The chain is built from TRBV6-5 and TRBJ2-1; D is perhaps TRBD2 (6 bases). In germline, CDR1 is MNHEY, CDR2 SVGAGI. Between the trimmed V and J ends, which lost 5 bases and 2 bases, there was a span of 13 bases. This CDR3 comprises 15 residues.

This clone was seen more than once but under ten times. V gene TRBV6-4 combines with J gene TRBJ2-5; D is undetermined. The CDR3 has 14 amino acids. Germline V gives CDR1 MRHNA, CDR2 SNTAGT. Trimming shortened V by 5 bases and J by 1 base, and 11 bases separated the two germline ends. The CDR3 is CASSRPSSQETQYF. The DNA for the CDR3 is TGTGCCAGCAGTCGACCTTCCTCCCAAGAGACCCAGTACTTC.